Shown below are 23 T cell receptor beta chains from a single sample sequenced in a study of T cell repertoires in cytomegalovirus infection. Their antigens remain unidentified. TCRdb redid the calling of the reads with MiXCR, one entry per CDR3 protein. The table has around 540,000 distinct CDR3 sequences, around a third seen once; the top ten hold roughly a sixth. The sequencing used cultured PBMCs, collected from culture after CMV antigen stimulation. The receptor set was obtained from a human donor in good health (CMV status not recorded). Some clones in this sample may be carry-over from other donors' samples.

This clonotype appeared a few times. The chain carries TRBV6-5 and TRBJ1-2; D perhaps matches TRBD1 (6 bases). This CDR3 is built from 13 residues. V lost 10 bases to trimming and J lost 8 bases, with 20 bases between them. Per germline, CDR1 MNHEY and CDR2 SVGAGI. The CDR3 loop reads CATPRSGQSGYTF. The CDR3 DNA follows: TGTGCCACCCCCCGTTCTGGACAGTCGGGCTACACCTTC.

The CDR3 DNA reads as TGTGCCAGCAGCACCGGGACTAGCGGGACCTACGAGCAGTACGTC. Translated, it gives CASSTGTSGTYEQYV. The rearrangement uses TRBV3-1 and TRBJ2-7; 13 positions agree with TRBD2. The CDR3 extends over 15 amino acids. Germline lookup yields CDR1 LGHDT and CDR2 YNNKEL (reference sequence). V dropped 5 bases and J dropped 2; count of bases not matched to a gene: 3.

The gene calls are TRBV6-2 or TRBV6-3 and TRBJ2-3; TRBD1 aligns across 7 bases. CDR1 is MNHEY, CDR2 SVGEGT, per germline. The CDR3 extends over 17 amino acids. With 7 bases clipped from V and 2 bases from J, the junction kept 15 bases outside the gene matches. The CDR3 sequence: CASNPRPGQVDTDTQYF. The DNA of the CDR3 is TGTGCCAGCAACCCTAGACCCGGACAGGTGGACACAGATACGCAGTATTTT.

This clonotype was detected ten times or more. DNA of the CDR3: TGTGCCAGCAGTCTTTTATTCAGGGAATCGGAAACTGAGCAGTTCTTC. Protein product: CASSLLFRESETEQFF. V gene TRBV7-2 combines with J gene TRBJ2-1; weak D call: TRBD1 (5 bases). CDR3 size: 16 residues. V was pared by 6 bases and J by 9 bases, with 24 bases between. Germline assignment: CDR1 SGHTA and CDR2 FQGNSA.

The V call is TRBV20-1, the J call TRBJ1-2; the D gene is possibly TRBD1 (5 bases). Germline V CDR1 and CDR2: DFQATT, SNEGSKA (reference sequence). The V end was cut by 3 bases, the J end by 7 bases, with 21 bases between. The CDR3 consists of 15 residues. The CDR3 spells CSASARGRLRGGYTF. CDR3 coding DNA: TGCAGTGCTAGTGCCCGGGGCAGACTCCGGGGTGGCTACACCTTC.

The rearrangement joins TRBV4-3 to TRBJ1-5, with D possibly TRBD1 on 5 matching bases. Germline CDR1 LGHNA, CDR2 YSLEER. Trimming took 2 bases from V and 7 from J, leaving 9 bases between them. There are 13 residues in the CDR3. The CDR3 bases are TGCGCCAGCAGCCAAAGTGAGGGGCAGCCCCAGCATTTT. Amino acids: CASSQSEGQPQHF.

V is TRBV12-3 or TRBV12-4 and J is TRBJ2-1; 8 bases agree with TRBD2. This CDR3 is built from 14 residues. J lost 6 bases, V lost 4 bases, and 5 bases had no gene match. CDR3: CASSWGLGLNEQFF. The CDR3 DNA is TGTGCCAGCAGTTGGGGACTAGGGCTCAATGAGCAGTTCTTC.

The chain uses TRBV12-5 and TRBJ1-3; D is uncertain. Trimming removed 2 bases from V and 0 bases from J, with 8 bases in between. The CDR3 loop spans 15 amino acids. Germline V gene data show CDR1 as LGHNT and CDR2 as FRNRAP. The CDR3 DNA reads as TGTGCTAGTGGTTTGTTCCAGGTCTCTGGAAACACCATATATTTT. It specifies CASGLFQVSGNTIYF.

This clonotype came up a few times. This chain links TRBV7-2 with TRBJ2-1, with 7 bases lining up with TRBD2. The junction had 7 bases not matched to a gene; V was cut back by 5 bases and J by 9 bases. The length of the CDR3 is 13 residues. Germline V gene data show CDR1 as SGHTA and CDR2 as FQGNSA. CDR3 residues: CASSPGGFVEQFF. The CDR3, as DNA: TGTGCCAGCAGCCCCGGGGGGTTTGTTGAGCAGTTCTTC.

This clonotype appeared many times. The chain has TRBV7-2 and TRBJ2-2; D ambiguous. V was cut by 0 bases and J by 7 bases, with 15 bases left in between. The CDR3 covers 16 residues. Per the germline V gene, CDR1 is SGHTA and CDR2 is FQGNSA. This chain's CDR3 is CASSLATASLVGELFF. CDR3 nucleotide sequence: TGTGCCAGCAGCTTAGCCACAGCATCGCTAGTCGGGGAGCTGTTTTTT.

This clonotype was observed a single time. The chain combines TRBV4-2 with TRBJ2-3; 10 positions agree with TRBD2. Germline assignment: CDR1 LGHNA and CDR2 YNFKEQ. The CDR3 is made up of 15 amino acids. V was pared by 8 bases and J by 4 bases, with 9 bases of the junction left unmatched. CDR3 DNA sequence: TGTGCCAGCTCGACGGGGACTAGCGACGCAGATACGCAGTATTTT. Translating it yields CASSTGTSDADTQYF.

There are many counts of this clonotype. V usage is TRBV7-2 and J usage is TRBJ2-2; no clear D gene. The CDR3 contains 14 residues. Trimming took off 2 bases at V and 1 base at J, with 5 bases between the two ends. Per germline, CDR1 SGHTA and CDR2 FQGNSA. CDR3 sequence reads: CASSLNGNTGELFF. The CDR3 DNA reads as TGTGCCAGCAGCTTAAACGGGAACACCGGGGAGCTGTTTTTT.

In its sample, this clonotype was seen many times. The chain has TRBV7-2 and TRBJ2-7; D perhaps matches TRBD2 (6 bases). Trimming took off 3 bases at V and 3 bases at J, with 15 bases between the two ends. From germline, CDR1 is SGHTA and CDR2 FQGNSA. The CDR3 is 15 residues long. This CDR3 reads CASSLGTGGYYEQYV. The CDR3 DNA sequence: TGTGCCAGCAGCTTGGGTACCGGGGGTTACTACGAGCAGTACGTC.

The rearrangement uses TRBV19 and TRBJ1-1; 11 bases match TRBD1. There are 15 residues in the CDR3. V trimming: 11 bases; J trimming: 0 bases; junction bases outside the gene matches: 8. CDR1 is LNHDA and CDR2 is SQIVND in the germline V gene (reference sequence). The CDR3 reads CAAGTGGVLNTEAFF. CDR3 in DNA: TGTGCCGCCGGGACAGGGGGGGTCCTGAACACTGAAGCTTTCTTT.

The J gene is TRBJ2-4, the V gene TRBV6-6; a weak D match, TRBD1 (6 bases). Germline V gives CDR1 MNHNY, CDR2 SVGAGI (reference sequence). The CDR3 is made up of 16 amino acids. Trimming cost V 0 bases and J 0 bases, with 9 bases left between them. This CDR3 is CASSYSTGLAKNIQYF. CDR3 sequence (DNA): TGTGCCAGCAGTTACTCGACAGGACTAGCCAAAAACATTCAGTACTTC.

This chain joins TRBV20-1 and TRBJ1-1; weak D call: TRBD1 (5 bases). CDR3 length: 13 amino acids. Germline CDR1 DFQATT, CDR2 SNEGSKA (reference sequence). V lost 0 bases to trimming and J lost 5 bases, with 10 bases between them. CDR3 protein: CSARDGGRTEAFF. The CDR3 DNA reads TGCAGTGCTAGAGATGGGGGGAGGACTGAAGCTTTCTTT.

This clonotype showed up just a few times. Mismatch with germline at one junction end may stem from a read error. The gene calls are TRBV20-1 and TRBJ2-1; D is unclear. This CDR3 contains 14 residues. Per germline, CDR1 DFQATT and CDR2 SNEGSKA (reference sequence). The CDR3 reads CLLTRRPDRHEQFF. The DNA of the CDR3 is TGTCTCCTTACAAGGCGACCGGACCGACATGAGCAGTTCTTC.

This clonotype was counted at least ten times. The CDR3 is CASSLLGPKLSYEQYF. The CDR3 nucleotides read TGTGCCAGCAGCTTATTAGGTCCCAAACTCTCCTACGAGCAGTACTTC. The chain couples TRBV7-2 to TRBJ2-7; no firm D call. With 2 bases removed from V and 0 bases from J, the gap between germline ends came to 14 bases. The V gene's germline CDR1 is SGHTA and CDR2 FQGNSA. The CDR3 runs to 16 residues.

This clonotype was detected a few times. This chain connects TRBV19 to TRBJ1-4; D gene uncertain. This CDR3 spans 15 amino acids. Germline V CDR1 and CDR2: LNHDA, SQIVND (reference sequence). Trimming removed 0 bases from V and 8 bases from J, with 13 bases in between. This chain's CDR3 is CASSIEGKSQEKLFF. For the CDR3, the DNA is TGTGCCAGTAGTATAGAGGGAAAGAGCCAAGAAAAACTGTTTTTT.

This clonotype was counted between two and nine times. The rearrangement uses TRBV7-2 and TRBJ2-1; 11 bases line up with TRBD2. This CDR3 is 15 amino acids long. The V gene's germline CDR1 is SGHTA and CDR2 FQGNSA. Trimming at V came to 5 bases and at J to 7 bases, leaving 7 bases not matched to a gene. The DNA of the CDR3 is TGTGCCAGCAGCCTTAGCGGGAGGGCCATTAATGAGCAGTTCTTC. Amino acid sequence: CASSLSGRAINEQFF.

The V gene is TRBV12-3 or TRBV12-4, the J gene TRBJ2-7, with TRBD1 matching over 7 bases. The CDR3 runs to 14 residues. Germline trimming cut 5 bases from V and 3 bases from J; bases unmatched to any gene: 7. In nucleotides, the CDR3 is TGTGCCAGCAGTGCCGACAGGGCTATCTACGAGCAGTACTTC. Translation gives CASSADRAIYEQYF.

This clonotype was detected only a few times. J is TRBJ2-3 and V is TRBV19; D is perhaps TRBD2 (6 bases). Germline lookup yields CDR1 LNHDA and CDR2 SQIVND (reference sequence). This CDR3 has 15 residues. Trimming removed 3 bases at V and 3 bases at J, with 13 bases between. The CDR3 DNA follows: TGTGCCAGTAGTATGTTAGGGACTGCGACAGATACGCAGTATTTT. Its protein product is CASSMLGTATDTQYF.

The CDR3 nucleotides read TGCAGCGGGGGACGGGAGCAAGAGACCCAGTACTTC. Residues: CSGGREQETQYF. The chain links TRBV29-1 to TRBJ2-5; perhaps TRBD2 as D (6 bases). The CDR3 is 12 residues long. Trimming cost V 7 bases and J 2 bases, with 11 bases left between them. Germline CDR1 is SQVTM and CDR2 is ANQGSEA.